This T cell receptor beta chain is drawn from a study of blood T cell repertoires in COVID-19. The CDR3 contains 16 residues. The trim removed 0 bases at V and 8 bases at J, leaving 9 bases unmatched. In germline, CDR1 is MGHRA, CDR2 YSYEKL. The data were produced by immunoSEQ multiplex PCR, yet TCRdb's version contains in-frame clones alone and is incomplete. The repertoire holds 15,000 to 19,000 clones, with 82% as singletons. The receptor comes from a man aged 80 or over with active or convalescent COVID-19. The sample comprised peripheral blood. The V call is TRBV4-1, the J call TRBJ1-3; 8 bases are a match to TRBD1. DNA of the CDR3: TGCGCCAGCAGCCAAGAACGCGGCAGGGGGCTAGACACCATATATTTT. It codes for CASSQERGRGLDTIYF.